The text below deals with one T cell receptor (beta chain). TCRdb called the RT-PCR reads again in MiXCR, with one record for every CDR3 protein. The sample has some 960,000 distinct CDR3 sequences, approximately 18% seen once. Looked up from germline, CDR1 is SGHTA and CDR2 is FQGNSA. Trimming took off 5 bases at V and 1 base at J, with 15 bases between the two ends. This CDR3 comprises 16 residues. This sample is drawn from a study of patients and donors after allogeneic stem cell transplantation. This chain connects TRBV7-2 to TRBJ2-1; D might be TRBD1 or TRBD2, each matching 6 bases. This TCR came from a human donor who was either an allogeneic HSCT recipient or a stem cell or donor lymphocyte infusion donor (not recorded which). It is not recorded whose cells these are; they may come from a transplant donor. Sequencing used blood, either unsorted or a sorted T cell fraction (not recorded which). CDR3 bases: TGTGCCAGCAGCAGACGGGGGCGGGTTTCCTACAATGAGCAGTTCTTC. Its translation is CASSRRGRVSYNEQFF.